This TCR beta chain was obtained from a study of cytomegalovirus exposure and HLA in healthy donors. The assay was immunoSEQ multiplex PCR, and TCRdb's table has in-frame clones only and misses some. The data contain tens of thousands of clones, roughly nine tenths of them singletons. Deletions cut 9 bases from V and 3 bases from J, with 14 bases between. The CDR3 consists of 13 residues. Germline V lookup: CDR1 LNHDA, CDR2 SQIVND (reference sequence). The clonotype originates from a man aged 18-30 years in good health and CMV-seronegative. The specimen sequenced was PBMCs. This chain connects TRBV19 to TRBJ1-1; possible D gene TRBD1, 6 bases. CDR3 amino acids: CASRRGGDTEAFF. The DNA of the CDR3 is TGTGCCAGCCGGAGGGGGGGGGACACTGAAGCTTTCTTT. The full variable domain, in which reference TRBV19 and TRBJ1-1 provide the parts outside the CDR3, is DGGITQSPKYLFRKEGQNVTLSCEQNLNHDAMYWYRQDPGQGLRLIYYSQIVNDFQKGDIAEGYSVSREKKESFPLTVTSAQKNPTAFYLCASRRGGDTEAFFGQGTRLTVV.